This T cell receptor beta chain is from a study of blood T cell repertoires in COVID-19. Across the whole study: COVID-19 samples collected from the United States, Italy and Spain covered acute and convalescent phases. PBMCs, B-cell-depleted T cells, or T cells were the source of the cDNA or gDNA that made up the material.

Original processing notes: Reference gene primer amplification in the assay estimated nucleated cell counts. The data were produced by immunoSEQ multiplex PCR, yet TCRdb's version contains in-frame clones alone and is incomplete. The D gene and trimming were derived from the DNA, and the V and J assignments and clone size from that table. The sample shows fewer than 200,000 clones, around nine tenths of them seen only once. Germline CDR1 SGHTA, CDR2 FQGTGA. The CDR3 contains 16 residues. V gave up 5 bases and J gave up 1 base; unmatched junction bases: 8. The origin of this receptor is a woman between 18 and 29 years old who had recovered from COVID-19. Sequencing used peripheral blood. The chain joins TRBV7-3 to TRBJ2-5; 9 nucleotides agree with TRBD1. CDR3 loop: CASSPTGGVFQETQYF. DNA for the CDR3: TGTGCCAGCAGCCCAACAGGGGGCGTTTTCCAAGAGACCCAGTACTTC. Looking up the rest from reference TRBV7-3 and TRBJ2-5 gives the full variable domain: GAGVSQTPSNKVTEKGKYVELRCDPISGHTALYWYRQSLGQGPEFLIYFQGTGAADDSGLPNDRFFAVRPEGSVSTLKIQRTERGDSAVYLCASSPTGGVFQETQYFGPGTRLLVL.